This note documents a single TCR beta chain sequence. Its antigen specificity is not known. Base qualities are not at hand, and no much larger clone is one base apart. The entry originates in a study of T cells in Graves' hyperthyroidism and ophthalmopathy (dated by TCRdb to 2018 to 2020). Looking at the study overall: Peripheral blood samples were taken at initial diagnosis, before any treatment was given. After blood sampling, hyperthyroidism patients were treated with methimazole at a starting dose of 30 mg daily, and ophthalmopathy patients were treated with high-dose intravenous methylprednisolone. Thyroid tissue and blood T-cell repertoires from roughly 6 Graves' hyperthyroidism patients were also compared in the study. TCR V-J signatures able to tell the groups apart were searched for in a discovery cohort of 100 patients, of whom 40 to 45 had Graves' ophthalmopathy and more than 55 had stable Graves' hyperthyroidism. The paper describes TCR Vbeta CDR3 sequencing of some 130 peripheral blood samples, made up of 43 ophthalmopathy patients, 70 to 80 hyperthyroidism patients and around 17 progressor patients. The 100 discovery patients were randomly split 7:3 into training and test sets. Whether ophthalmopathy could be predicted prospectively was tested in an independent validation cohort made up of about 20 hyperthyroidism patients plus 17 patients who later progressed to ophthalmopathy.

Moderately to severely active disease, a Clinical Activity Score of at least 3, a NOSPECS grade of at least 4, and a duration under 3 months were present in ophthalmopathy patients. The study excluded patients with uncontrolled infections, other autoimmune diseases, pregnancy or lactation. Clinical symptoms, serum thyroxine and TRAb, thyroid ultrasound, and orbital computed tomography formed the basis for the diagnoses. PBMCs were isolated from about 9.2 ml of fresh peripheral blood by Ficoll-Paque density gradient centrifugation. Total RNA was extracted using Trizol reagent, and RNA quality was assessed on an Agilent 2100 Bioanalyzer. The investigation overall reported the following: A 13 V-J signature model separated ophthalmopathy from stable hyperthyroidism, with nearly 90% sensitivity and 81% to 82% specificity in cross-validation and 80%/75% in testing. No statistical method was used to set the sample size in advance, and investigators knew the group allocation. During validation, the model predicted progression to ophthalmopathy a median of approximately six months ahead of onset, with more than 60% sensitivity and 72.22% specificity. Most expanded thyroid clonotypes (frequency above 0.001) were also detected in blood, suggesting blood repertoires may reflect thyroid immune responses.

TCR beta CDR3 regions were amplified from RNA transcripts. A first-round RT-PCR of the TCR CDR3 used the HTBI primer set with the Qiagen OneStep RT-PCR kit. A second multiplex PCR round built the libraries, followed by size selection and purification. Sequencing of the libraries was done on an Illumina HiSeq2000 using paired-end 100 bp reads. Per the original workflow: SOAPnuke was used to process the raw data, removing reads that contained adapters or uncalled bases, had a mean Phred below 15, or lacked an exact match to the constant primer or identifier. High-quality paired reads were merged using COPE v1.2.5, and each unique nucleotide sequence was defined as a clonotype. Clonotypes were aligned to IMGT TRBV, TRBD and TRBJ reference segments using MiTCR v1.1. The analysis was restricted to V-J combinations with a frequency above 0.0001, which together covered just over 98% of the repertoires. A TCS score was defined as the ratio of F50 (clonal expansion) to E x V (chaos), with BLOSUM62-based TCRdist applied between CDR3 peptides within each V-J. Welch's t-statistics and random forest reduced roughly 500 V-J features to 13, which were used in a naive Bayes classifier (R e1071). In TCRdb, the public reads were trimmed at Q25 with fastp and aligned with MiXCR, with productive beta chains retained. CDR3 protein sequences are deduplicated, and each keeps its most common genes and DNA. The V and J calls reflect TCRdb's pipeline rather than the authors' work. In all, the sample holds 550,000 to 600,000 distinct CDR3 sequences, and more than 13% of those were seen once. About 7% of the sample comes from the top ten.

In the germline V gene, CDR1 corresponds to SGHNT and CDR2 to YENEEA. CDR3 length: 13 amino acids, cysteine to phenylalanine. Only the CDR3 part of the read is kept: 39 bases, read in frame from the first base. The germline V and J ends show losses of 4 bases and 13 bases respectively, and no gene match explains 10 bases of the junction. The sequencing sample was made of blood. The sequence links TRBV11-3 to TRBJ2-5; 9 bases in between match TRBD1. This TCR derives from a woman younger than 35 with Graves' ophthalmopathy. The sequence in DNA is TGTGCCAGCAGCTCCGGACAGGGGTCGGCAGGGTACTTC. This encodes CASSSGQGSAGYF.